This TCR beta chain is drawn from a study of type 1 regulatory T cells. Study-wide context: An in vitro protocol generated T-allo10, a Tr1-enriched, alloantigen-specific CD4 T cell product. Points from the study as a whole: Type 1 regulatory T cells had a more restricted TCR repertoire than non-type 1 regulatory T cells.

The germline CDR1 and CDR2 sequences are SGHTA and FQGTGA. This CDR3 comprises 15 residues. A single record per CDR3 protein comes from TCRdb applying MiXCR to the reads. This sample carries approximately 43,000 distinct CDR3 sequences, over 9% of them seen once, and the ten largest clones take 8% to 8.5%. A remark on this clonotype: What it binds is unknown. It may be a read error: a sequence one base away is much more abundant.

The sequence was obtained from a human donor in good health. V usage is TRBV7-3 and J usage is TRBJ2-5, with no clear D. Material for sequencing was cultured non-Tr1 T cells, either the whole culture or a sorted T cell fraction (not recorded which). The CDR3, as DNA: TGTGCCAGCAGCTTACCGATTTCGGCCCAGGAGAGCCAGTACTTC. It codes for CASSLPISAQESQYF.